Listed here are 29 T cell receptor beta chains from one sample, sequenced in a study of cytomegalovirus exposure and HLA in healthy donors. TCRdb's table, derived via immunoSEQ multiplex PCR, lists solely in-frame clones and lacks some. The table records 110,000 or so clones, roughly 83% of them present only once. The sequencing sample was made of PBMCs. Every receptor here comes from a man aged 18 to 30 in good health and CMV-seronegative.

The genes are TRBV11-2 and TRBJ2-7; 10 bases fit TRBD1. Per germline, CDR1 SGHAT and CDR2 FQNNGV. The CDR3 has 15 residues. With V trimmed by 5 bases and J by 5 bases, 9 bases remained unmatched. CDR3 DNA: TGTGCCAGCAGCCCAGGGGGGACAGGGGTTCACGAGCAGTACTTC. It specifies CASSPGGTGVHEQYF.

This rearrangement joins TRBV5-4 to TRBJ1-2; 8 nucleotides line up with TRBD1. The CDR3 spans 13 residues. The germline V gene encodes CDR1 SGHNT and CDR2 YYREEE (reference sequence). V shed 3 bases, J shed 8 bases, and the junction held 6 bases outside the gene matches. The CDR3 spells CASSSGQASGYTF. The CDR3 coding sequence is TGTGCCAGCAGCTCGGGACAGGCGAGCGGCTACACCTTC.

The chain employs TRBV19 and TRBJ1-1; D gene unclear. The ends were cut back, 5 bases at V and 4 bases at J, with 11 bases in the middle. This CDR3 contains 13 residues. Germline assignment: CDR1 LNHDA and CDR2 SQIVND (reference sequence). CDR3 bases: TGTGCCAGTAGTGTAAACGAACTCACTGAAGCTTTCTTT. This sequence encodes CASSVNELTEAFF.

The rearrangement uses TRBV7-6 and TRBJ1-4; 8 bases fit TRBD1. The CDR3 sequence is 14 residues long. CDR1 is SGHVS and CDR2 is FNYEAQ in the germline V gene. Germline trimming cut 2 bases from V and 7 bases from J; bases unmatched to any gene: 3. CDR3 in DNA: TGTGCCAGCAGCTTATCAGGGGGCGGTGAAAAACTGTTTTTT. Its translation: CASSLSGGGEKLFF.

The chain joins TRBV10-3 to TRBJ1-4; tentative D call: TRBD1 (6 bases). Germline lookup yields CDR1 ENHRY and CDR2 SYGVKD. The V end lost 3 bases, the J end lost 5 bases, and 13 bases lay between the germline ends. This CDR3 contains 15 residues. The CDR3 DNA reads as TGTGCCATCAGTGACCAGGGGCAGGGGAATGAAAAACTGTTTTTT. Its protein is CAISDQGQGNEKLFF.

This chain joins TRBV7-9 and TRBJ1-1; no definite D call. The CDR3 runs to 11 residues. In germline, CDR1 is SEHNR, CDR2 FQNEAQ (reference sequence). V lost 3 bases, J lost 7 bases, and 6 bases lay in between. Written as DNA, the CDR3 is TGTGCCAGCAGCTTTAAAAATGAAGCTTTCTTT. Encoded protein: CASSFKNEAFF.

This chain links TRBV18 with TRBJ2-7; 7 bases line up with TRBD1. The junction had 8 bases not matched to a gene; V was cut back by 5 bases and J by 7 bases. The germline CDR1 and CDR2 sequences are KGHSH and LQKENI. The length of the CDR3 is 13 residues. CDR3 nucleotides: TGTGCCAGCTCAGTCGACAGGGTGGGGGAGCAGTACTTC. Its translation: CASSVDRVGEQYF.

The chain recombines TRBV7-9 with TRBJ2-1, with 8 nucleotides matching TRBD2. CDR1 is SEHNR, CDR2 FQNEAQ, per germline (reference sequence). With 5 bases clipped from V and 9 bases from J, the junction kept 9 bases outside the gene matches. The CDR3 is made up of 14 amino acids. This CDR3 is CASSQRSGSTEQFF. As DNA, the CDR3 is TGTGCCAGCAGCCAAAGGAGCGGGAGTACTGAGCAGTTCTTC.

Notes on this clone: This CDR3 is also generated by other DNA sequences in the sample. The J gene is TRBJ2-7, the V gene TRBV5-4; 10 nucleotides match TRBD1. V dropped 4 bases and J dropped 4; count of bases not matched to a gene: 5. CDR1 is SGHNT and CDR2 is YYREEE in the germline V gene (reference sequence). The CDR3 loop spans 14 amino acids. Here the CDR3 DNA reads TGTGCCAGCAGCCCCGGACAGGGGGGTTACGAGCAGTACTTC. It codes for CASSPGQGGYEQYF.

The chain employs TRBV2 and TRBJ1-1; D is possibly TRBD1 (5 bases). The CDR3 is 14 residues long. CDR1 is SNHLY, CDR2 FYNNEI, per germline. V gave up 4 bases and J gave up 0 bases, with 9 bases separating them. The CDR3 DNA reads as TGTGCCAGCAGTGTGCAGGGCATGAACACTGAAGCTTTCTTT. This translates into CASSVQGMNTEAFF. Full variable domain (missing parts from reference TRBV2 and TRBJ1-1): EPEVTQTPSHQVTQMGQEVILRCVPISNHLYFYWYRQILGQKVEFLVSFYNNEISEKSEIFDDQFSVERPDGSNFTLKIRSTKLEDSAMYFCASSVQGMNTEAFFGQGTRLTVV.

This clone was counted a single time. This chain uses TRBV18 with TRBJ1-2; 9 bases are shared with TRBD1. Germline V lookup: CDR1 KGHSH, CDR2 LQKENI. With 1 base clipped from V and 5 bases from J, the junction kept 8 bases outside the gene matches. The CDR3 is made up of 16 amino acids. CDR3 amino acids: CASSPRTGDDTYGYTF. CDR3 sequence (DNA): TGTGCCAGCTCACCACGGACAGGGGACGACACTTATGGCTACACCTTC. Combining the CDR3 with reference TRBV18 and TRBJ1-2 gives the whole variable domain NAGVMQNPRHLVRRRGQEARLRCSPMKGHSHVYWYRQLPEEGLKFMVYLQKENIIDESGMPKERFSAEFPKEGPSILRIQQVVRGDSAAYFCASSPRTGDDTYGYTFGSGTRLTVV.

This chain connects TRBV15 to TRBJ2-7, with 10 bases matching TRBD1. The germline gives CDR1 LNHNV, CDR2 YYDKDF (reference sequence). With 1 base clipped from V and 3 bases from J, the junction kept 3 bases outside the gene matches. The CDR3 is 15 amino acids. CDR3 sequence reads: CATSRGGQGSYEQYF. The CDR3 DNA reads TGTGCCACCAGCAGAGGGGGACAGGGGAGCTACGAGCAGTACTTC.

The V and J genes are TRBV27 and TRBJ1-1; TRBD1 matches 8 bases. J gave up 4 bases and V 0 bases, and 7 bases lay outside the gene matches. The V gene's germline CDR1 is MNHEY and CDR2 SMNVEV (reference sequence). The CDR3 totals 16 residues. The CDR3 DNA reads as TGTGCCAGCAGTTTATCGCAGGGGGCCACTGGCACTGAAGCTTTCTTT. This sequence encodes CASSLSQGATGTEAFF.

This clone showed up just once. V and J are TRBV7-2 and TRBJ2-7; D unclear. V lost 5 bases and J 4 bases, leaving 15 bases between the germline ends. The CDR3 is made up of 14 amino acids. From germline, CDR1 is SGHTA and CDR2 FQGNSA. CDR3 sequence (DNA): TGTGCCAGCAGCCGTACGGCGGATGGTTACGAGCAGTACTTC. As protein: CASSRTADGYEQYF.

This rearrangement joins TRBV6-1 to TRBJ1-2, with unresolved D. The V end lost 8 bases, the J end lost 4 bases, and 14 bases lay between the germline ends. Germline V gene data show CDR1 as MNHNS and CDR2 as SASEGT. The CDR3 is 13 residues long. CDR3 bases: TGTGCCAGCGGGAGGGATTCAGGCTATGGCTACACCTTC. Amino acids: CASGRDSGYGYTF.

V usage is TRBV27 and J usage is TRBJ2-7, with 9 bases aligning to TRBD1. The V gene's germline CDR1 is MNHEY and CDR2 SMNVEV (reference sequence). CDR3 length: 15 amino acids. J lost 4 bases, V lost 2 bases, and 6 bases had no gene match. CDR3 amino acids: CASSLAQGAGYEQYF. In DNA form, the CDR3 reads TGTGCCAGCAGTTTAGCACAGGGGGCTGGTTACGAGCAGTACTTC.

The chain uses TRBV7-9 and TRBJ2-5, with unresolved D. Trimming took 3 bases from V and 2 from J, leaving 4 bases between them. The CDR3 length is 12 residues. CDR1 and CDR2 from the germline V gene are SEHNR and FQNEAQ (reference sequence). The CDR3 region has the DNA TGTGCCAGCAGCTTCCCTCAAGAGACCCAGTACTTC. Translated: CASSFPQETQYF.

The chain uses TRBV11-2 and TRBJ2-5; TRBD2 aligns across 8 bases. Per germline, CDR1 SGHAT and CDR2 FQNNGV. J lost 5 bases, V lost 2 bases, and 4 bases had no gene match. The CDR3 has 14 amino acids. The CDR3 DNA is TGTGCCAGCAGCTTACGGGGGGGCTGGGAGACCCAGTACTTC. It specifies CASSLRGGWETQYF.

This chain joins TRBV5-6 and TRBJ2-7; 7 bases map to TRBD2. This CDR3 is 16 amino acids long. Germline V lookup: CDR1 SGHDT, CDR2 YYEEEE. Losses at the gene ends were 0 bases for V and 2 bases for J; bases not matched to a gene: 8. The CDR3 coding sequence is TGTGCCAGCAGCTTGGCCAATCGGGGGGTTCCCTACGAGCAGTACTTC. Translating it yields CASSLANRGVPYEQYF.

The chain has TRBV7-2 and TRBJ1-2, with 10 bases lining up with TRBD1. The CDR3 sequence is 14 residues long. The V and J ends lost 6 bases and 2 bases, in that order; junction bases with no gene match: 3. Germline CDR1 reads SGHTA; CDR2 reads FQGNSA. Written as DNA, the CDR3 is TGTGCCAGCAGTCGACAGGGGGCCAACTATGGCTACACCTTC. It codes for CASSRQGANYGYTF.

A remark on this clone: The sample has other DNA sequences that encode this CDR3 too. V gene TRBV9 combines with J gene TRBJ2-7; D gene uncertain. The germline V gene has CDR1 SGDLS and CDR2 YYNGEE. V lost 0 bases to trimming and J lost 3 bases, with 10 bases between them. The CDR3 is made up of 14 amino acids. CDR3 protein: CASSVGGSSYEQYF. Written as DNA, the CDR3 is TGTGCCAGCAGCGTAGGAGGCTCAAGCTACGAGCAGTACTTC.

V gene TRBV10-3 combines with J gene TRBJ2-7; 10 nucleotides match TRBD1. V shed 3 bases and J 1 base; nucleotides not matched to a gene: 3. Looked up from germline, CDR1 is ENHRY and CDR2 is SYGVKD. This CDR3 contains 15 residues. In nucleotides, the CDR3 is TGTGCCATCAGTGACGGGACAGGGGTATCCTACGAGCAGTACTTC. Amino acids: CAISDGTGVSYEQYF.

The gene calls are TRBV29-1 and TRBJ2-7; the D is unclear. Germline values: CDR1 SQVTM, CDR2 ANQGSEA. This CDR3 has 12 amino acids. V was trimmed by 5 bases and J by 0 bases, leaving 8 bases between them. The CDR3 protein is CSVLESSYEQYF. DNA for the CDR3: TGCAGCGTTCTGGAGAGCTCCTACGAGCAGTACTTC.

The rearrangement links TRBV5-1 to TRBJ2-7; a weak D match, TRBD2 (5 bases). CDR3 length equals 14 residues. Germline V CDR1 and CDR2: SGHRS, YFSETQ. V was cut by 0 bases and J by 2 bases, with 9 bases left in between. CDR3 protein: CASSLVASPYEQYF. As DNA, the CDR3 is TGCGCCAGCAGCTTGGTGGCTAGCCCCTACGAGCAGTACTTC.

The rearrangement joins TRBV4-1 to TRBJ2-1, with 9 nucleotides matching TRBD2. Germline V gene sequence: CDR1 MGHRA, CDR2 YSYEKL. After removal of 1 base from V and 7 bases from J, the junction contained 5 bases not matched to a gene. The CDR3 runs to 15 residues. CDR3 protein: CASSQGAGGPNEQFF. The DNA of the CDR3 is TGCGCCAGCAGCCAAGGGGCGGGGGGGCCAAATGAGCAGTTCTTC.

The V gene is TRBV5-4, the J gene TRBJ2-1; 10 bases agree with TRBD2. Germline CDR1 is SGHNT and CDR2 is YYREEE (reference sequence). This CDR3 is 16 amino acids long. Trimming cost V 0 bases and J 3 bases; bases outside gene matches: 3. DNA of the CDR3: TGTGCCAGCAGCTTGGAGAGCGGGGGGGTCTACAATGAGCAGTTCTTC. This gives the protein CASSLESGGVYNEQFF.

This chain uses TRBV5-4 with TRBJ1-1; TRBD1 might be the D (5 bases). Trimming removed 3 bases from V and 1 base from J, with 7 bases in between. Germline loops: CDR1 SGHNT, CDR2 YYREEE (reference sequence). This CDR3 spans 13 amino acids. The CDR3 sequence: CASSSTENTEAFF. DNA for the CDR3: TGTGCCAGCAGCTCGACAGAGAACACTGAAGCTTTCTTT.

This rearrangement joins TRBV5-6 to TRBJ2-3; D remains unclear. Germline CDR1 is SGHDT and CDR2 is YYEEEE. The CDR3 extends over 16 amino acids. Trimming took 0 bases from V and 3 from J, leaving 14 bases between them. The chain's CDR3 is CASSLDFLKWTDTQYF. The DNA of the CDR3 is TGTGCCAGCAGCTTGGACTTCTTGAAATGGACAGATACGCAGTATTTT. Complete variable domain (other parts from reference TRBV5-6 and TRBJ2-3): DAGVTQSPTHLIKTRGQQVTLRCSPKSGHDTVSWYQQALGQGPQFIFQYYEEEERQRGNFPDRFSGHQFPNYSSELNVNALLLGDSALYLCASSLDFLKWTDTQYFGPGTRLTVL.

The CDR3 loop is CAWGGQGGRTSYTF. DNA of the CDR3: TGTGCCTGGGGTGGACAGGGGGGACGAACAAGCTACACCTTC. This chain joins TRBV30 and TRBJ1-2, with 10 bases matching TRBD1. The germline V gene has CDR1 GTSNPN and CDR2 SVGIG (reference sequence). The V and J ends lost 5 bases and 9 bases, in that order; junction bases with no gene match: 12. CDR3 size: 14 residues.